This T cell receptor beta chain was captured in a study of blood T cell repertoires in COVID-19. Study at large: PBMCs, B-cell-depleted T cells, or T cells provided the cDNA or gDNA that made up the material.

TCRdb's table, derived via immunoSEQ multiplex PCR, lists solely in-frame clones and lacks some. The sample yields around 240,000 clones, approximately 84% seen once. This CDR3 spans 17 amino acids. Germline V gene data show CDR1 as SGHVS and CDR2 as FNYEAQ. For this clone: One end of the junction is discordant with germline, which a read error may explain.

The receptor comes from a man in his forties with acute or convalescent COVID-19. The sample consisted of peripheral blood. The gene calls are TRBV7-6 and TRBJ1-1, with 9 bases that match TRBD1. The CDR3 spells CANSSGQGQISNTEAFF. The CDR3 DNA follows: TGTGCCAACAGCTCGGGACAGGGCCAAATCTCGAACACTGAAGCTTTCTTT.